This T cell receptor (beta chain) stems from a study of Graves' ophthalmopathy and Graves' hyperthyroidism. The overall study: Upon initial diagnosis and before any treatment, peripheral blood was collected.

Orbital computed tomography, together with clinical symptoms, serum thyroxine, TRAb and thyroid ultrasound, was used for diagnosis. Trimming removed 6 bases at V and 4 bases at J, with 18 bases between. The CDR3 is 15 amino acids. CDR1 is SGHTA and CDR2 is FQGNSA in the germline V gene. RNA transcripts provided the template for amplifying TCR beta CDR3 regions. First-round RT-PCR used HTBI primers; second-round multiplex PCR followed. TCRdb re-analysed the multiplex PCR reads in MiXCR, keeping a single row per CDR3 protein. The sample lists about 370,000 distinct CDR3 sequences, roughly 15% seen once, with approximately 2.4% in the top ten. This clonotype was found many times.

This TCR came from an adult woman with stable Graves' hyperthyroidism. Input material: peripheral blood. The J gene is TRBJ2-5, the V gene TRBV7-2, with a tentative D call TRBD1 (5 bases). Here the CDR3 reads CASRVLQGLGETQYF. CDR3 sequence (DNA): TGTGCCAGCAGAGTACTGCAGGGTTTAGGAGAGACCCAGTACTTC.